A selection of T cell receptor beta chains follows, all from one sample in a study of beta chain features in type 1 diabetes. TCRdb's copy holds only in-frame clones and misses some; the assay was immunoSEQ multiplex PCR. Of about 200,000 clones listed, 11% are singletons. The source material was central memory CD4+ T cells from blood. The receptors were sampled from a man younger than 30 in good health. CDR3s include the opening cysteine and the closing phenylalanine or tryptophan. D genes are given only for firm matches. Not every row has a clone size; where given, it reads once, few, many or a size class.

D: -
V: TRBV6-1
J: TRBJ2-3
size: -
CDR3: CASSGRAGSTDTQYF
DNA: TGTGCCAGCAGTGGGAGGGCGGGAAGCACAGATACGCAGTATTTT

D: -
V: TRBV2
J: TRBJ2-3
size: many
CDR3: CASRPRTVDTQYF
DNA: TGTGCCAGCAGGCCTCGGACGGTTGATACGCAGTATTTT

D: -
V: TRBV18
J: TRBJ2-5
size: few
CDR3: CASSPTQETQYF
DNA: TGTGCCAGCTCACCGACCCAAGAGACCCAGTACTTC

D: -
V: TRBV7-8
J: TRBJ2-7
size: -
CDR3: CASSFTGSFEQYF
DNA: TGTGCCAGCAGCTTTACAGGATCCTTCGAGCAGTACTTC

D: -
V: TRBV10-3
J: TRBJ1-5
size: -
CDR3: CAVPRAETSNQPQHF
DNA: TGTGCCGTACCCCGCGCTGAGACGAGCAATCAGCCCCAGCATTTT

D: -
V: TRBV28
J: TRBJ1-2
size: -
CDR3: CASSFGAEDYGYTF
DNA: TGTGCCAGCAGTTTTGGGGCAGAAGACTATGGCTACACCTTC

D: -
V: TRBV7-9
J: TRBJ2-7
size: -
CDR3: CASRKDLYEQYF
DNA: TGTGCCAGCAGGAAGGATCTCTACGAGCAGTACTTC

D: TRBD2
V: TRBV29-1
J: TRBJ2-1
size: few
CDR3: CSVRSGGWHEQFF
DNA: TGCAGCGTTCGAAGCGGGGGGTGGCATGAGCAGTTCTTC

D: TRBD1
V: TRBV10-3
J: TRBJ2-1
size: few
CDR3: CAIRTGTGDGDEQFF
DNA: TGTGCCATCAGAACCGGGACAGGGGATGGGGATGAGCAGTTCTTC

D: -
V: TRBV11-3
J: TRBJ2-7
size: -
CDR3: CASIPPEAGAEQYF
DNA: TGTGCCAGCATACCGCCAGAGGCGGGGGCTGAGCAGTACTTC

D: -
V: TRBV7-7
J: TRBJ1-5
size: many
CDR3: CASSPLHGQPQHF
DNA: TGTGCCAGCAGCCCTCTACATGGGCAGCCCCAGCATTTT

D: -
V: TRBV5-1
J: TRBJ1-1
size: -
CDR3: CASGHLNTEAFF
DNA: TGCGCCAGTGGACACCTGAACACTGAAGCTTTCTTT

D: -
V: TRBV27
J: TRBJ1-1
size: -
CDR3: CASSLSRTRNTEAFF
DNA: TGTGCCAGCAGTTTATCGCGTACCAGGAACACTGAAGCTTTCTTT

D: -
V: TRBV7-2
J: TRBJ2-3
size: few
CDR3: CASSLGGVADTQYF
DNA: TGTGCCAGCAGCTTAGGAGGGGTGGCAGATACGCAGTATTTT

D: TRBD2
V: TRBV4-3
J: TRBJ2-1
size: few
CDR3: CASSQDHPSGLRNEQFF
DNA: TGCGCCAGCAGCCAAGACCACCCTAGCGGGCTCCGAAATGAGCAGTTCTTC

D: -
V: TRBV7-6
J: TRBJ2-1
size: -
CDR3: CASSLVGVSYNEQFF
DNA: TGTGCCAGCAGCTTAGTTGGGGTGTCCTACAATGAGCAGTTCTTC

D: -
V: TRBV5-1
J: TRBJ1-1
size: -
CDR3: CASSSSENGEAFF
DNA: TGCGCCAGCAGCTCGTCGGAAAACGGTGAAGCTTTCTTT

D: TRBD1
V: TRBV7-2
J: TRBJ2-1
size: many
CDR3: CASSSPGQYNEQFF
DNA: TGTGCCAGCAGCTCGCCGGGACAGTACAATGAGCAGTTCTTC

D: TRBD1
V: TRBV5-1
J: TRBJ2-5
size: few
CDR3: CASSLGGAGQETQYF
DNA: TGCGCCAGCAGCTTAGGGGGCGCCGGGCAAGAGACCCAGTACTTC

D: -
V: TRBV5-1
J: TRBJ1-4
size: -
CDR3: CASSFTGANEKLFF
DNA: TGCGCCAGCAGCTTTACAGGAGCTAATGAAAAACTGTTTTTT

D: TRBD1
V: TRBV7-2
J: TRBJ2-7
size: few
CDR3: CASSLREGARYEQYF
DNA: TGTGCCAGCAGCTTACGTGAGGGGGCGCGCTACGAGCAGTACTTC

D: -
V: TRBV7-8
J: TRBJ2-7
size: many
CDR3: CASRESRGGAAYEQYF
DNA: TGTGCCAGCAGGGAGTCTCGAGGAGGCGCGGCTTACGAGCAGTACTTC

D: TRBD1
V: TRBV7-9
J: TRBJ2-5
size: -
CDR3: CASSSQGADGTQYF
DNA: TGTGCCAGCAGCTCACAGGGGGCGGATGGGACCCAGTACTTC

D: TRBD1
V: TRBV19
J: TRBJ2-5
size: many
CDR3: CASSPKDRGEETQYF
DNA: TGTGCCAGTAGTCCAAAGGACAGGGGAGAAGAGACCCAGTACTTC

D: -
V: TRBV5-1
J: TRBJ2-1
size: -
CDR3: CASSLLSGAYNEQFF
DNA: TGCGCCAGCAGCTTGCTTAGCGGTGCCTACAATGAGCAGTTCTTC

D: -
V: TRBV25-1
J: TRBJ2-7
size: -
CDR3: CASSHDRHEQYF
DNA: TGTGCCAGCAGTCATGACAGACACGAGCAGTACTTC

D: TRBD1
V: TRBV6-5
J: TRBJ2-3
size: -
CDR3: CASSHRGRVTDTQYF
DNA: TGTGCCAGCAGCCACAGGGGGCGGGTCACAGATACGCAGTATTTT

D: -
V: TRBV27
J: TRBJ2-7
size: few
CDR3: CASSLYAANYEQYF
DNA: TGTGCCAGCAGTTTATACGCGGCAAACTACGAGCAGTACTTC

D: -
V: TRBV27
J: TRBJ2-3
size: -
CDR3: CASSLLGQHFSTDTQYF
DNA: TGTGCCAGCAGTCTACTAGGGCAGCATTTTAGCACAGATACGCAGTATTTT

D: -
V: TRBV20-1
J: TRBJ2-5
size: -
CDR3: CSAGDSETQYF
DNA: TGCAGTGCTGGGGACTCAGAGACCCAGTACTTC

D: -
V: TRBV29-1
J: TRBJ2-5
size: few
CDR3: CSVEGQEYGETQYF
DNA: TGCAGCGTTGAGGGTCAAGAGTACGGGGAGACCCAGTACTTC

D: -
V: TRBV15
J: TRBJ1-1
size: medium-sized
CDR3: CATSRSHPQEAFF
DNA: TGTGCCACCAGCAGATCCCATCCTCAGGAAGCTTTCTTT

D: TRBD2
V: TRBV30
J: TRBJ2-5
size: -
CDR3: CACGKGLAVQETQYF
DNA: TGTGCCTGTGGGAAGGGACTAGCGGTACAAGAGACCCAGTACTTC

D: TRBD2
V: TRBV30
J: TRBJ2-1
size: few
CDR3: CAWSVAGGSYNEQFF
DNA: TGTGCCTGGAGTGTAGCGGGAGGATCCTACAATGAGCAGTTCTTC

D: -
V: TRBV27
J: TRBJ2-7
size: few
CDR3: CASSLSDPGPYEQYF
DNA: TGTGCCAGCAGTTTAAGCGACCCTGGGCCCTACGAGCAGTACTTC

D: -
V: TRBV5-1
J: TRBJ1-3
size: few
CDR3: CASSLVPGSGNTIYF
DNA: TGCGCCAGCAGCTTAGTCCCGGGATCTGGAAACACCATATATTTT

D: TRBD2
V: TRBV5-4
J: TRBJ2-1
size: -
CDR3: CASSLAGLAGHEQFF
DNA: TGTGCCAGCAGCTTGGCCGGATTAGCGGGACATGAGCAGTTCTTC